A selection of T cell receptor beta chains follows, all from one sample in a study of STAT5B mutations in CD4+ large granular lymphocyte leukemia. Method: immunoSEQ multiplex PCR; TCRdb's copy keeps in-frame clones and lacks some. The table lists some 8,200 clones, over 85% of them singletons. The sequencing input was PBMCs. Receptors originate from a woman aged 65 to 85 with CD4+ T-cell large granular lymphocyte leukemia. Each CDR3 is given with its conserved first and last residue. The D gene is left open where the match is weak. Size values are once, few and many counts, or a class for expanded clones, and some rows have none.

V	D	size	J	DNA	CDR3
TRBV7-2	NA	NA	TRBJ2-7	TGTGCCAGCAGCTCCGCCGGGACAATTAGCTCCTACGAGCAGTACTTC	CASSSAGTISSYEQYF
TRBV7-9	TRBD1	NA	TRBJ2-1	TGTGCCAGCAGCGGGACAGGGGGGCAGAAATACTCCTACAATGAGCAGTTCTTC	CASSGTGGQKYSYNEQFF
TRBV4-3	TRBD2	NA	TRBJ2-7	TGCGCCAGCAGCCAGTTAGCGGGGGGCCAGTACGAGCAGTACTTC	CASSQLAGGQYEQYF
TRBV13	TRBD1	NA	TRBJ1-1	TGTGCCAGCAGCCTTGGACAGGGTTTGAGCACTGAAGCTTTCTTT	CASSLGQGLSTEAFF
TRBV7-2	NA	NA	TRBJ1-2	TGTGCCAGCAGCTCTCAGGTCTCGGGGGGCTACACCTTC	CASSSQVSGGYTF
TRBV2	NA	NA	TRBJ1-1	TGTGCCTCCCAAAGTGGACTAACGGGTGAAGCTTTCTTT	CASQSGLTGEAFF
TRBV5-1	NA	NA	TRBJ2-7	TGCGCCAGCAGCCAGACGGCGTCCTACGAGCAGTACTTC	CASSQTASYEQYF
TRBV2	NA	NA	TRBJ2-5	TGTGCCAGCAGTCAGGGACCAAAGTGGGAGACCCAGTACTTC	CASSQGPKWETQYF
TRBV18	NA	NA	TRBJ1-1	TGTGCCAGCTCACCGGAGACGGGAACTGAAGCTTTCTTT	CASSPETGTEAFF
TRBV7-2	NA	NA	TRBJ1-1	TGTGCCAGCAGCTTAGAACGGTTGAACACTGAAGCTTTCTTT	CASSLERLNTEAFF
TRBV28	TRBD1	NA	TRBJ2-3	TGTGCCAGCAGCTCCGCCGGGACAGGGATGACAGATACGCAGTATTTT	CASSSAGTGMTDTQYF
TRBV27	NA	few	TRBJ1-5	TGTGCCAGCACCTTAGTGGGGGAGCTTCAGCCCCAGCATTTT	CASTLVGELQPQHF
TRBV30	TRBD1	NA	TRBJ2-2	TGTGCCTGGAGTCGGACAGGAGCGAACACCGGGGAGCTGTTTTTT	CAWSRTGANTGELFF
TRBV4-2	NA	NA	TRBJ1-2	TGTGCCAGCAGCCAAGCCAGACAGCCCTATGGCTACACCTTC	CASSQARQPYGYTF
TRBV5-6	NA	NA	TRBJ2-1	TGTGCCAGCAGCTTAACAATGGTTGAGCAGTTCTTC	CASSLTMVEQFF
TRBV19	NA	NA	TRBJ2-1	TGTGCCAGTAGATTCGACGCAACACTCAATGAGCAGTTCTTC	CASRFDATLNEQFF
TRBV7-8	NA	NA	TRBJ1-2	TGTGCCAGCAGCTTAGATCCGGGCCGCTATGGCTACACCTTC	CASSLDPGRYGYTF
TRBV2	TRBD2	once	TRBJ2-1	TGTGCCAGCAGTGAAGCGAAGACTAGCGGCGGCGATGAGCAGTTCTTC	CASSEAKTSGGDEQFF
TRBV7-9	NA	NA	TRBJ2-5	TGTGCCAGCAGCCCAATCTCAGGGCCCCAGTACTTC	CASSPISGPQYF
TRBV5-1	NA	NA	TRBJ1-1	TGCGCCAGCAGCTTGGGTTCCCCGGGCACTGAAGCTTTCTTT	CASSLGSPGTEAFF
TRBV5-1	NA	NA	TRBJ1-4	TGCGCCAGCAGCTTGGGGCCCGGGCTTGCAACTAATGAAAAACTGTTTTTT	CASSLGPGLATNEKLFF
TRBV2	TRBD1	NA	TRBJ2-5	TGTGCCAGCAGTCCAGGGGGCTGGCGGGCGACCCAGTACTTC	CASSPGGWRATQYF
TRBV27	TRBD1	NA	TRBJ1-5	TGTGCCAGCAGTTTATTAGGACAGGGGGCTTCAATCAATCAGCCCCAGCATTTT	CASSLLGQGASINQPQHF
TRBV6-1	TRBD1	NA	TRBJ2-1	TGTGCCAGCAGTGCTGAACCACAGGGGAAAGACAATGAGCAGTTCTTC	CASSAEPQGKDNEQFF
TRBV6-6	TRBD1	NA	TRBJ2-7	TGTGCCAGCAGAACAGGGGGCCCCTCCTACGAGCAGTACTTC	CASRTGGPSYEQYF
TRBV15	NA	NA	TRBJ2-1	TGTGCCACCAGCAAGAGCGGATTTAACAATGAGCAGTTCTTC	CATSKSGFNNEQFF
TRBV6-5	NA	NA	TRBJ2-7	TGTGCCAGCAGTTACTCCAGAACCTACGAGCAGTACTTC	CASSYSRTYEQYF
TRBV7-8	NA	once	TRBJ2-7	TGTGCCAGCAGCCCCCCCCTAGCTGGGGAGCAGTACTTC	CASSPPLAGEQYF
TRBV6-6	NA	NA	TRBJ2-4	TGTGCCAGCAGACCCCAGGGAGAAAACATTCAGTACTTC	CASRPQGENIQYF
TRBV2	NA	NA	TRBJ1-1	TGTGCCACCTCCCGGGGGTTCAACACTGAAGCTTTCTTT	CATSRGFNTEAFF
TRBV7-7	NA	NA	TRBJ2-5	TGTGCTAGCAGTCCAGGGGGAGGCGAGACCCAGTACTTC	CASSPGGGETQYF
TRBV29-1	TRBD1	NA	TRBJ2-7	TGCAGCGTTGGAGGCAGGGGGCCTGCCTACGAGCAGTACTTC	CSVGGRGPAYEQYF
TRBV12-5	NA	few	TRBJ1-1	TGTGCTAGTGGTTTGGACGAGTGGGGGCGGACTGAAGCTTTCTTT	CASGLDEWGRTEAFF
TRBV30	TRBD2	NA	TRBJ2-7	TGTGCCTGGGGGACTAGCTCAGGCGAGCAGTACTTC	CAWGTSSGEQYF
TRBV7-9	NA	NA	TRBJ1-2	TGTGCCAGCAGCTTTGCGGGTAGTGGCTACACCTTC	CASSFAGSGYTF
TRBV29-1	TRBD2	NA	TRBJ2-1	TGCAGCGCCACGACTAGCGGGGGCAATGAGCAGTTCTTC	CSATTSGGNEQFF
TRBV19	NA	NA	TRBJ1-1	TGTGCCAGTAGTATATTGGCCGAAAGGAACACTGAAGCTTTCTTT	CASSILAERNTEAFF
TRBV2	TRBD2	NA	TRBJ2-2	TGTGCCAGCAAGGGCGGGGGGACCGGGGAGCTGTTTTTT	CASKGGGTGELFF
TRBV11-2	TRBD1	NA	TRBJ1-2	TGTGCCAGCAGCCGAGGACAGGGAAATGGCTACACCTTC	CASSRGQGNGYTF
TRBV6-5	NA	NA	TRBJ2-7	TGTGCCAGCAGTTACAGGGAAGCGGGCTCCTACGAGCAGTACTTC	CASSYREAGSYEQYF
TRBV14	NA	NA	TRBJ2-2	TGTGCCAGCAGCCAAGGTCAACTTTCTTCGTCCGGGGAGCTGTTTTTT	CASSQGQLSSSGELFF
TRBV7-2	NA	NA	TRBJ1-5	TGTGCCAGCAGCTTATTTGATAGCAATCAGCCCCAGCATTTT	CASSLFDSNQPQHF
TRBV5-1	NA	NA	TRBJ1-5	TGCGCCAGCAGCTTGGGCGCAAGCAATCAGCCCCAGCATTTT	CASSLGASNQPQHF
TRBV6-1	NA	NA	TRBJ1-5	TGTGCCAGCAGTGAAGGCCTAGTTGGACGGCAGCCCCAGCATTTT	CASSEGLVGRQPQHF
TRBV6-4	NA	NA	TRBJ2-6	TGTGCCAGCAGCGCCCACGGGGGTCCTGGGGCCAACGTCCTGACTTTC	CASSAHGGPGANVLTF
TRBV6-1	TRBD1	once	TRBJ2-3	TGTGCCAGCAGTGACGGACAGGGGGCAAGCGAGTATTTT	CASSDGQGASEYF
TRBV2	TRBD2	once	TRBJ2-7	TGTGCCAGCAGGAGCCCGGGACTAGCATTATCCGAGCAGTACTTC	CASRSPGLALSEQYF
TRBV18	TRBD1	large	TRBJ1-5	TGTGCCAGCTCACCAGACAGGGGGGGCAATCAGCCCCAGCATTTT	CASSPDRGGNQPQHF